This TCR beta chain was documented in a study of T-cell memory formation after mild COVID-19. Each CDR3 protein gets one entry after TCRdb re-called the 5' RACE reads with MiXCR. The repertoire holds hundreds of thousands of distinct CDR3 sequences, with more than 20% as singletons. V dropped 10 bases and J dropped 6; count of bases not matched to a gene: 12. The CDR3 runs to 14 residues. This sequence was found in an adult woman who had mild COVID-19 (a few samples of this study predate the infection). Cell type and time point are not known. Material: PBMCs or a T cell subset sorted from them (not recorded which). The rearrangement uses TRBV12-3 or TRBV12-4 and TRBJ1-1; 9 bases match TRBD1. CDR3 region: CATKQGAGDPEAFF. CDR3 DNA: TGTGCCACAAAACAGGGGGCAGGGGACCCTGAAGCTTTCTTT.